This TCR beta chain originates from a study of blood T cell repertoires in COVID-19. As for the study in general: Samples of COVID-19 (acute and convalescent) were obtained from the United States, Italy and Spain. T cells, B-cell-depleted T cells, or PBMCs supplied cDNA or gDNA.

V lost 4 bases, J lost 4 bases, and 8 bases stayed unmatched. The CDR3 contains 17 residues. The germline CDR1 and CDR2 sequences are MNHEY and SVGEGT. Original handling: Researchers report that nucleated cell counts were estimated from reference gene primer amplification. TCRdb's table, derived via immunoSEQ multiplex PCR, lists solely in-frame clones and lacks some. That table is the source of V, J and clone size, and D and trimming were worked out from the DNA. Among some 64,000 clones listed, around 77% were seen once. The Seattle patients, enrolled during active infection, were followed longitudinally.

This clonotype was sampled from a woman aged 70-85 years with COVID-19, enrolled during active disease. The V gene is TRBV6-2 or TRBV6-3, the J gene TRBJ2-1; TRBD2 matches 12 bases. Specimen: peripheral blood. The CDR3 protein is CASSFLLAGGNYNEQFF. The CDR3 coding sequence is TGTGCCAGCAGTTTCCTACTAGCGGGGGGAAATTACAATGAGCAGTTCTTC.